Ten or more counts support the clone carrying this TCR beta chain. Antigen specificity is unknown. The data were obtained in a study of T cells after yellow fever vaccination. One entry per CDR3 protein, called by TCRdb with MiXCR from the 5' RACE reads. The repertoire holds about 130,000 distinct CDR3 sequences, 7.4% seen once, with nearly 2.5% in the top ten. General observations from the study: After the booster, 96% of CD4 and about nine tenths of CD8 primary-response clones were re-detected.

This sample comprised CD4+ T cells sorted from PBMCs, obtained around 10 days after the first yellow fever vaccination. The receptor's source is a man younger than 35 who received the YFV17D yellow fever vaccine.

CDR3 residues: CASSRTDGYTF. The CDR3 bases are TGTGCCAGCAGCCGGACCGATGGCTACACCTTC. The V and J genes are TRBV12-3 or TRBV12-4 and TRBJ1-2; no reliable D call. V was trimmed by 6 bases and J by 6 bases, leaving 8 bases between them. The CDR3 is 11 residues long.